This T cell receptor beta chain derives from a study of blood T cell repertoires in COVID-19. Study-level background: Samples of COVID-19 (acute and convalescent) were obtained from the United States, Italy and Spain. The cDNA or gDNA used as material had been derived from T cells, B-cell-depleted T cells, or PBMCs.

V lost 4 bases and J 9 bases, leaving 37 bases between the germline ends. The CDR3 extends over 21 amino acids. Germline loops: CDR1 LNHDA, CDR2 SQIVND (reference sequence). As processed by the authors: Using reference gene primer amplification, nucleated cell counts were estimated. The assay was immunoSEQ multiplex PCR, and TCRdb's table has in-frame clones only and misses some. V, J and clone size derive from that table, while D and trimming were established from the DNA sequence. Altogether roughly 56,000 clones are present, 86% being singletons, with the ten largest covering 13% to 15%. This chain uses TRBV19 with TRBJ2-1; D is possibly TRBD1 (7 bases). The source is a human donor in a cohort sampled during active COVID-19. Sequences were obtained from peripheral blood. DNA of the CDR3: TGTGCCAGTAGTAAAGCCCGATCCCAATTTCTGACGGGAGTAAGGGACAGTGAGCAGTTCTTC. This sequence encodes CASSKARSQFLTGVRDSEQFF.